This TCR beta chain was recorded in a study of T-cell memory formation after mild COVID-19. Whole-study results and caveats: Contracting clones from day 15 to 85 had balanced CD4/CD8; later expanders favoured CD4+. Nothing confirmed that second-wave clones peaking on day 37 were specific for SARS-CoV-2. CM and EM subsets held most contracting CD4+ clones; EMRA held CD8+ ones.

The CDR3 sequence is 13 residues long. The germline CDR1 and CDR2 sequences are ENHRY and SYGVKD. V was cut by 4 bases and J by 10 bases, with 14 bases left in between. This clonotype was picked up a small number of times. Antigen: not known. TCRdb fed the 5' RACE reads into MiXCR, producing one record per CDR3 protein. The table has about 500,000 distinct CDR3 sequences, approximately 20% seen once. This chain links TRBV10-3 with TRBJ2-1, with unresolved D. This TCR was sampled from an adult woman who had mild COVID-19 (a few samples of this study predate the infection). Cell type and time point are not known. The sample taken for sequencing was PBMCs or a T cell subset sorted from them (not recorded which). CDR3 in amino acids: CAISVPSDGEQFF. CDR3 coding DNA: TGTGCCATCAGTGTTCCGTCTGATGGGGAGCAGTTCTTC.